This entry is about one T cell receptor (beta chain). The data were taken from a study of blood T cell repertoires in COVID-19. Turning to the study itself: Sources were T cells, B-cell-depleted T cells, or PBMCs; the material itself was cDNA or gDNA.

V was clipped by 0 bases and J by 3 bases, with 7 bases between them. The CDR3 is 14 amino acids. Per germline, CDR1 LNHDA and CDR2 SQIVND (reference sequence). As processed by the authors: Researchers report that nucleated cell counts were estimated from reference gene primer amplification. Generated by immunoSEQ multiplex PCR, the TCRdb table keeps only in-frame clones and is missing some. V, J and clone size derive from that table, while D and trimming were established from the DNA sequence. The profile covers around 270,000 clones, with around 88% appearing a single time and under 2% taken by the ten largest.

Sequences were obtained from peripheral blood. This sequence originates from a man aged 25-45 years with active or convalescent COVID-19. The chain is built from TRBV19 and TRBJ2-3, with D uncertain. The DNA for the CDR3 is TGTGCCAGTAGTATAGATCTATTTACAGATACGCAGTATTTT. It specifies CASSIDLFTDTQYF.